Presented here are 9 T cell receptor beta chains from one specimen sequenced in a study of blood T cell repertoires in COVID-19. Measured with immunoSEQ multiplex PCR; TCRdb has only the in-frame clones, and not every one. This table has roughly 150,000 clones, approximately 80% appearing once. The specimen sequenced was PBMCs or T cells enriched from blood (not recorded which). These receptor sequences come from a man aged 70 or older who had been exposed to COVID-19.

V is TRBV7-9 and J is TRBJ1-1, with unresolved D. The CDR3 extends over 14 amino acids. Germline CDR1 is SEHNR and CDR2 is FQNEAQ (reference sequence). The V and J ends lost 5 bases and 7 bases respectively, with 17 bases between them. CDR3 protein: CASSQRDNKLEAFF. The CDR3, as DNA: TGTGCCAGCAGCCAACGTGATAATAAGCTTGAAGCTTTCTTT.

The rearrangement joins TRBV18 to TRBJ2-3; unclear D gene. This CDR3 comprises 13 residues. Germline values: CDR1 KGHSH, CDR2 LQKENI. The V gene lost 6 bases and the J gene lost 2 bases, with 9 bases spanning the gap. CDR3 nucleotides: TGTGCCAGCTCCCCTACAGACACAGATACGCAGTATTTT. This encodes CASSPTDTDTQYF.

The CDR3 nucleotides read TGCAGCGTTGCCCCAGCTAACTATGGCTACACCTTC. Translation gives CSVAPANYGYTF. The V and J genes are TRBV29-1 and TRBJ1-2; D not resolved. The CDR3 extends over 12 amino acids. V was trimmed by 4 bases and J by 0 bases, leaving 6 bases between them. The germline V gene encodes CDR1 SQVTM and CDR2 ANQGSEA. Together with reference TRBV29-1 and TRBJ1-2, the CDR3 gives the full variable domain: SAVISQKPSRDICQRGTSLTIQCQVDSQVTMMFWYRQQPGQSLTLIATANQGSEATYESGFVIDKFPISRPNLTFSTLTVSNMSPEDSSIYLCSVAPANYGYTFGSGTRLTVV.

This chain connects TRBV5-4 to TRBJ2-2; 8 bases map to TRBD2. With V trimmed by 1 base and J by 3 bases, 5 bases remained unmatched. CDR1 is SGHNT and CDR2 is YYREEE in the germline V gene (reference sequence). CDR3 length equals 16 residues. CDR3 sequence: CASSLSAGVDTGELFF. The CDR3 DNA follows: TGTGCCAGCAGCTTGTCAGCGGGAGTAGACACCGGGGAGCTGTTTTTT. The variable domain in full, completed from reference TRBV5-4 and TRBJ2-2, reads ETGVTQSPTHLIKTRGQQVTLRCSSQSGHNTVSWYQQALGQGPQFIFQYYREEENGRGNFPPRFSGLQFPNYSSELNVNALELDDSALYLCASSLSAGVDTGELFFGEGSRLTVL.

The CDR3 is CASSSPGTGLETQYF. The CDR3 DNA reads TGTGCCAGCAGTTCACCCGGGACAGGGCTGGAGACCCAGTACTTC. The rearrangement links TRBV27 to TRBJ2-5; 9 bases map to TRBD1. The CDR3 is 15 amino acids. Germline lookup yields CDR1 MNHEY and CDR2 SMNVEV (reference sequence). The junction had 8 bases not matched to a gene; V was cut back by 4 bases and J by 5 bases.

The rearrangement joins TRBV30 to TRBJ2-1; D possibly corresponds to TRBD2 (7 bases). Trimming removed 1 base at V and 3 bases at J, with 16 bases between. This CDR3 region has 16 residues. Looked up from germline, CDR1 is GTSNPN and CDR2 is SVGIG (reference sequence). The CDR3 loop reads CAWSGQGRGGYNEQFF. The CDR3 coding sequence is TGTGCCTGGAGTGGTCAGGGGCGCGGGGGCTACAATGAGCAGTTCTTC.

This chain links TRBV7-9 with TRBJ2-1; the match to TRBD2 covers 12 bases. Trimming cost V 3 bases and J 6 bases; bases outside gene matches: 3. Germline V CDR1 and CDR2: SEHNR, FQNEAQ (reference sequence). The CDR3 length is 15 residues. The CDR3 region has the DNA TGTGCCAGCAGCTTTATGACTAGCGGGAGCAATGAGCAGTTCTTC. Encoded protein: CASSFMTSGSNEQFF.

CDR3 DNA: TGTGCCAGCAGCCCACAAGGGACAGGAATGAACACTGAAGCTTTCTTT. Amino acids: CASSPQGTGMNTEAFF. The J gene is TRBJ1-1, the V gene TRBV7-3, with 8 bases aligning to TRBD1. Unmatched junction bases numbered 8, after V lost 5 bases and J lost 0 bases. CDR3 length: 16 residues. Germline V gives CDR1 SGHTA, CDR2 FQGTGA.

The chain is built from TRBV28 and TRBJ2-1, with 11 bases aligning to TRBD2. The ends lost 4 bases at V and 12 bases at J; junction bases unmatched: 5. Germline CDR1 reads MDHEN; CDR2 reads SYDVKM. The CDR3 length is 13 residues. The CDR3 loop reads CASSSGLAVAQFF. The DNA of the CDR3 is TGTGCCAGCAGTTCGGGACTAGCGGTTGCGCAGTTCTTC.